This TCR beta chain was found in a study of shared T cell receptors in the human thymus. This clone has only one observation. The V gene's germline CDR1 is MDHEN and CDR2 SYDVKM. The CDR3 covers 15 residues. Germline trimming cut 6 bases from V and 6 bases from J; bases unmatched to any gene: 9. Method: immunoSEQ multiplex PCR; TCRdb's copy keeps in-frame clones and lacks some. The sample includes hundreds of thousands of clones, around 89% of them seen just once. Another study also made use of these data, one on human thymus T cells.

This clonotype originated in a boy under three years old with a congenital heart defect. The chain carries TRBV28 and TRBJ2-1, with 9 nucleotides matching TRBD1. The sequencing sample was made of thymocytes. CDR3 region: CASSRGQGIGNEQFF. The DNA of the CDR3 is TGTGCCAGCAGCCGGGGACAGGGAATTGGCAATGAGCAGTTCTTC.